This TCR beta chain appears in the sequencing data of a study of stem cell transplantation in POMP-related autoinflammatory disease. About the study: Defective thymoproteasomes were hypothesized to impair CD8+ T-cell positive selection. CD8+ T cells were low and CD4+ cells naive-skewed before transplant. Study findings and constraints: Unique TRB V-J gene pairings were limited in number in patients with PRAID.

CDR3 length equals 16 residues. The germline V gene encodes CDR1 KGHSH and CDR2 LQKENI. Losses at the gene ends were 3 bases for V and 5 bases for J; bases not matched to a gene: 9. The assay was immunoSEQ multiplex PCR, and TCRdb's table has in-frame clones only and misses some. The table lists tens of thousands of clones, approximately 91% of them singletons. As for this clone: The antigen is undetermined.

The input for sequencing was CD4+ T cells from PBMCs, taken after stem cell transplantation. The chain uses TRBV18 and TRBJ1-4; 7 bases align to TRBD1. This receptor was obtained from a human patient with POMP-related autoinflammation and immune dysregulation (PRAID). Part of the T cells may come from the graft donor. The CDR3 bases are TGTGCCAGCTCACCTACCTTGACAGGGACGAATGAAAAACTGTTTTTT. Its translation: CASSPTLTGTNEKLFF.